This entry is about one TCR beta chain. The sample originates from a study of blood T cell repertoires in COVID-19. Sequencing used immunoSEQ multiplex PCR; TCRdb keeps in-frame clones, though not all of them. The sample carries around 110,000 clones, roughly 84% recorded once. CDR1 SGHTA and CDR2 FQGTGA come from the germline V gene. The length of the CDR3 is 17 residues. The junction had 10 bases not matched to a gene; V was cut back by 5 bases and J by 4 bases. This chain connects TRBV7-3 to TRBJ1-6; TRBD1 matches 8 bases. The receptor comes from a woman in her seventies with acute or convalescent COVID-19. Sequencing used peripheral blood. The CDR3 region has the DNA TGTGCCAGCAGCCACAACGGGACAGGAGAATATAATTCACCCCTCCACTTT. Translating gives CASSHNGTGEYNSPLHF.